This TCR beta chain came from a study of T cell responses to AZD1222 COVID-19 vaccine. The CDR3 spans 15 residues. Germline V gives CDR1 MDHEN, CDR2 SYDVKM. J gave up 6 bases and V 5 bases, and 9 bases lay outside the gene matches. Data came from immunoSEQ multiplex PCR; TCRdb stores just in-frame clones and leaves some out. Here the sample spans 150,000 or so clones, more than 70% being singletons. The source is an adult in good health. The sequencing used peripheral blood, collected on day 0 of AZD1222 vaccination. This chain links TRBV28 with TRBJ2-7, with 11 bases matching TRBD1. The CDR3 loop is CASSLPGQGVSEQYF. CDR3 nucleotide sequence: TGTGCCAGCAGTCTCCCGGGACAGGGGGTAAGCGAGCAGTACTTC.